The 18 T cell receptor beta chains below come from one sample, sequenced in a study of T cell repertoires in cytomegalovirus infection. From the reads, TCRdb called clonotypes with MiXCR, one entry per CDR3 protein. The sample includes around 540,000 distinct CDR3 sequences, roughly a third seen only once; the top ten take 15% to 20%. These receptors have no known antigen. Sequenced here: cultured PBMCs, sampled from culture after CMV antigen stimulation. Receptors were obtained from a human donor in good health (CMV status not recorded). Some clones in this sample may be carry-over from other donors' samples.

This clonotype was observed a few times. This chain joins TRBV11-1 and TRBJ2-4; 7 nucleotides match TRBD1. After removal of 2 bases from V and 8 bases from J, the junction contained 9 bases not matched to a gene. The germline V gene encodes CDR1 SGHAT and CDR2 FQDESV (reference sequence). The CDR3 has 15 residues. CDR3 protein: CASSLTGQRTDIQYF. The CDR3 region has the DNA TGTGCCAGCAGCTTAACGGGACAGCGAACGGACATTCAGTACTTC.

V and J are TRBV28 and TRBJ1-3; possible D gene TRBD1, 5 bases. CDR3 length equals 15 residues. CDR1 and CDR2 from the germline V gene are MDHEN and SYDVKM. V lost 6 bases and J 0 bases, leaving 12 bases between the germline ends. CDR3 loop: CASRFQGSSGNTIYF. CDR3 DNA sequence: TGTGCCAGCAGATTCCAGGGTAGCTCTGGAAACACCATATATTTT. Looking up the rest from reference TRBV28 and TRBJ1-3 gives the full variable domain: DVKVTQSSRYLVKRTGEKVFLECVQDMDHENMFWYRQDPGLGLRLIYFSYDVKMKEKGDIPEGYSVSREKKERFSLILESASTNQTSMYLCASRFQGSSGNTIYFGEGSWLTVV.

There are a few counts of this clonotype. V gene TRBV29-1 combines with J gene TRBJ2-7; D gene ambiguous. CDR1 is SQVTM and CDR2 is ANQGSEA in the germline V gene. The CDR3 extends over 11 amino acids. V was trimmed by 6 bases and J by 2 bases, leaving 8 bases between them. CDR3 in amino acids: CSVSHTYEQYF. CDR3 nucleotides: TGCAGCGTCTCGCACACCTACGAGCAGTACTTC.

A few counts support this clonotype. The J gene is TRBJ2-7, the V gene TRBV7-9, with TRBD2 as a possible D gene (5 bases). Germline assignment: CDR1 SEHNR and CDR2 FQNEAQ (reference sequence). V was cut by 1 base and J by 2 bases, with 12 bases left in between. The CDR3 has 15 residues. CDR3 in amino acids: CASSLGTSVTYEQYV. The CDR3 coding sequence is TGTGCCAGCAGCTTAGGTACTAGTGTCACCTACGAGCAGTACGTC.

This clonotype was observed a few times. This chain's CDR3 is CASSYSIAAGNEQYF. As DNA, the CDR3 is TGTGCCAGCAGTTACTCTATCGCTGCAGGGAACGAGCAGTACTTC. This chain joins TRBV6-2 or TRBV6-3 and TRBJ2-7, with TRBD1 as a possible D gene (5 bases). The V end lost 0 bases, the J end lost 5 bases, and 14 bases lay between the germline ends. CDR1 and CDR2 (germline): MNHEY, SVGEGT. The CDR3 extends over 15 amino acids.

Only a few counts were recorded for this clonotype. The chain couples TRBV7-9 to TRBJ2-7; 8 bases are shared with TRBD2. J was trimmed by 3 bases and V by 2 bases; bases with no gene match: 6. Germline CDR1 reads SEHNR; CDR2 reads FQNEAQ (reference sequence). The length of the CDR3 is 15 residues. CDR3 nucleotides: TGTGCCAGCAGCTTACCCACTAGCGGCCACTACGAGCAGTACTTC. Translated, it gives CASSLPTSGHYEQYF. The complete variable domain, with remaining parts taken from reference TRBV7-9 and TRBJ2-7, reads DTGVSQNPRHKITKRGQNVTFRCDPISEHNRLYWYRQTLGQGPEFLTYFQNEAQLEKSRLLSDRFSAERPKGSFSTLEIQRTEQGDSAMYLCASSLPTSGHYEQYFGPGTRLTVT.

This clonotype was observed many times. CDR3 nucleotide sequence: TGTGCCAGCAGCTTAGCTGGTCCTAACTATGGCTACACCTTC. It codes for CASSLAGPNYGYTF. The V call is TRBV7-2, the J call TRBJ1-2, with D unresolved. Germline assignment: CDR1 SGHTA and CDR2 FQGNSA. The V gene lost 0 bases and the J gene lost 0 bases, with 5 bases spanning the gap. CDR3 size: 14 residues.

This clonotype turned up a few times. This chain joins TRBV28 and TRBJ1-5; unclear D gene. Germline V gene data show CDR1 as MDHEN and CDR2 as SYDVKM. This CDR3 comprises 13 residues. The V end was cut by 5 bases, the J end by 6 bases, with 11 bases between. This CDR3 reads CASSKERSQPQHF. CDR3 coding DNA: TGTGCCAGCAGTAAGGAGAGGAGTCAGCCCCAGCATTTT.

The chain uses TRBV25-1 and TRBJ2-2; TRBD1 matches 8 bases. The CDR3 spans 14 residues. Trimming at V came to 5 bases and at J to 7 bases, leaving 6 bases not matched to a gene. In germline, CDR1 is MGHDK, CDR2 SYGVNS. The CDR3 bases are TGTGCCAGCAGTAAATGGACAGGGCACGGGGAGCTGTTTTTT. Translation: CASSKWTGHGELFF.

This chain joins TRBV7-2 and TRBJ2-6; D is undetermined. In germline, CDR1 is SGHTA, CDR2 FQGNSA. V was pared by 4 bases and J by 2 bases, with 15 bases between. The CDR3 length is 17 residues. CDR3 amino acids: CASSYLRRLPGANVLTF. The CDR3 nucleotides read TGTGCCAGCAGCTATTTAAGACGGTTGCCTGGGGCCAACGTCCTGACTTTC.

This clonotype was detected a few times. This chain links TRBV11-2 with TRBJ2-1; the match to TRBD2 covers 8 bases. The CDR3 runs 16 residues. After removal of 3 bases from V and 7 bases from J, the junction contained 11 bases not matched to a gene. From germline, CDR1 is SGHAT and CDR2 FQNNGV. CDR3 amino acids: CASSLLSHPGGNEQFF. The CDR3 nucleotides are TGTGCCAGCAGCTTGTTATCCCACCCGGGAGGGAATGAGCAGTTCTTC.

This clonotype has just a few counts. The V and J genes are TRBV27 and TRBJ2-7; D is unclear. The CDR3 sequence is 12 residues long. Trimming removed 10 bases from V and 1 base from J, with 11 bases in between. Germline V lookup: CDR1 MNHEY, CDR2 SMNVEV (reference sequence). Here the CDR3 DNA reads TGTGCCACCCTGATACGTTCCTACGAGCAGTACGTC. Translating gives CATLIRSYEQYV.

This clonotype was seen a few times. The chain joins TRBV25-1 to TRBJ2-7; TRBD2 matches 10 bases. The CDR3 covers 13 residues. Trimming took 10 bases from V and 5 from J; bases not matched to a gene: 8. Germline CDR1 and CDR2: MGHDK and SYGVNS. The CDR3 DNA reads as TGTGCCACAGCACTAGCGGGATCGGACGAGCAGTACGTC. Amino acid sequence: CATALAGSDEQYV.

This clonotype occurred a few times. The chain combines TRBV7-2 with TRBJ1-3; D is possibly TRBD1 (6 bases). V was trimmed by 5 bases and J by 0 bases, leaving 11 bases between them. This CDR3 has 15 residues. Germline assignment: CDR1 SGHTA and CDR2 FQGNSA. In DNA form, the CDR3 reads TGTGCCAGCAGCCGAACAGGGAGCTCTGGAAACACCATATATTTT. The encoded protein is CASSRTGSSGNTIYF.

The J gene is TRBJ1-1, the V gene TRBV29-1, with 7 bases matching TRBD1. The germline gives CDR1 SQVTM, CDR2 ANQGSEA. The CDR3 loop spans 12 amino acids. Unmatched junction bases numbered 12, after V lost 7 bases and J lost 10 bases. Written as DNA, the CDR3 is TGCAGCGCCGCTAACAGGGGCGCGGGAGCTTTCTTT. Protein product: CSAANRGAGAFF.

This rearrangement joins TRBV12-3 or TRBV12-4 to TRBJ1-1, with no clear D. This CDR3 has 13 residues. V shed 7 bases and J shed 1 base, with 10 bases lying between them. The CDR3 sequence: CASITEGNTEAFF. For the CDR3, the DNA is TGTGCCAGCATCACTGAAGGGAACACTGAAGCTTTCTTT.

In its sample, this clonotype was seen a few times. This chain links TRBV4-3 with TRBJ1-1, with no clear D. The germline V and J ends were trimmed by 3 bases and 1 base, with 6 bases remaining between them. Germline lookup yields CDR1 LGHNA and CDR2 YSLEER. This CDR3 comprises 13 residues. The CDR3 here is CASSQEPNTEAFF. The CDR3 DNA reads TGCGCCAGCAGCCAGGAACCGAACACTGAAGCTTTCTTT.

The gene calls are TRBV4-2 and TRBJ2-2, with TRBD1 identical over 8 bases. Germline V lookup: CDR1 LGHNA, CDR2 YNFKEQ. V lost 1 base to trimming and J lost 5 bases; unmatched junction nucleotides: 3. The CDR3 spans 15 residues. DNA for the CDR3: TGTGCCAGCAGCCAAGCAACAGGGGGAACCGGGGAGCTGTTTTTT. It yields the protein CASSQATGGTGELFF.